Sequencing of this T cell receptor beta chain was carried out in a study of blood T cell repertoires in COVID-19. The ends were cut back, 4 bases at V and 4 bases at J, with 11 bases in the middle. The CDR3 consists of 13 residues. Looked up from germline, CDR1 is LGHNA and CDR2 is YNFKEQ. The assay was immunoSEQ multiplex PCR, and TCRdb's table has in-frame clones only and misses some. The sample holds about 410,000 clones; 89% are singletons and the top ten take 1.5% to 1.8%. Seattle cases were enrolled at active infection and followed longitudinally. This TCR came from a woman between 40 and 50 years old with COVID-19, enrolled during active disease. This chain connects TRBV4-2 to TRBJ2-7; weak D call: TRBD1 (6 bases). Sequencing was performed on peripheral blood. The CDR3 here is CASSRTDSYEQYF. CDR3 bases: TGTGCCAGCAGCCGGACGGACAGTTACGAGCAGTACTTC.